This T cell receptor beta chain was observed in a study of shared T cell receptors in the human thymus (dated by TCRdb to the early 2020s). Context from the whole study: The study investigated the way shared, self-reactive T-cell receptor alpha chains are produced in the human thymus.

The CDR3 sequence holds 16 residues, the cysteine and phenylalanine included. Just CDR3 DNA is preserved here, 48 bases in frame from base 1. The germline V gene sets CDR1 to SGHDT and CDR2 to YYEEEE. The V end loses 0 bases and the J end loses 2 bases, and a stretch of 14 bases separates them. This clone has a handful of counts. Its recognized antigen is unknown. There are no base qualities to consult, and no much larger clone falls within one base. The method was the immunoSEQ multiplex PCR assay. TCRdb holds this immuneACCESS table with in-frame rearrangements only. Some clones are missing; in checked studies, unresolved V genes explain under half, and the rest has no known cause. The sample has some 660,000 clones on record, about 89% of them singletons. More than 0.009% of the sample belongs to the ten largest clones. This sample also belongs to another study, concerning human thymus T cells. The other study reports the following: The donors were immunologically healthy infants in Finland who had open corrective cardiac surgery for congenital heart defects. The thymus tissue came from surgical resects taken out during corrective cardiac surgery. Biased V and J gene segment usage appeared to be present in both thymic and peripheral blood repertoires. The related research reported highly overlapping thymic TCR repertoires among unrelated individuals. TCR alpha and beta repertoires from fewer than ten infant thymus samples and four related peripheral blood samples were characterized in the study. Donor ages ranged from roughly 6 to 250 days, and the cohort comprised roughly 6 male and two female infants. Thymocytes were mechanically released from the tissue and were stored as pellets of about 8.5-31 million cells at -70 degrees C. Genomic DNA was extracted from frozen cell pellets with a QIAsymphony instrument. TCRB and TCRAD loci were amplified from a standardized quantity of quality-controlled genomic DNA using the immunoSEQ multiplex PCR assay. Amplicons spanned the V(D)J region at a length sufficient to cover the CDR3 and identify V and J genes. Amplicon sequencing was performed on an Illumina platform through the commercial immunoSEQ service. Primer bias and sequencing errors were corrected as previously described, and TCRAD and TCRB definitions were based on the IMGT database. The repertoires were analysed using immunoSEQ Analyzer 3.0 and VDJTools for basic statistics, V/J segment usage, diversity estimates, rarefaction and pairwise overlap. To estimate diversity, the Chao1, ChaoE, Efron-Thisted, Shannon and inverse Simpson indices were applied, and diversity was also estimated on datasets down-sampled to the smallest sample. Repertoire overlap used strict matching of CDR3 nucleotide sequence, V gene and J gene, with Jaccard-based multidimensional scaling clustering. On average, thymus samples gave around 880,000 unique TCRB clonotypes, whereas blood samples gave about 84,000.

This receptor was obtained from a boy under three years old with a congenital heart defect. Donor details come from another sample of the same person, matched by shared clones. What was sequenced was thymocytes. This chain joins TRBV5-6 to TRBJ2-5, and perhaps TRBD2 as D gene, on 5 matching bases. The CDR3 region: CASSLAGGGRQETQYF. Read as DNA, the sequence is TGTGCCAGCAGCTTGGCGGGCGGAGGCCGACAAGAGACCCAGTACTTC.